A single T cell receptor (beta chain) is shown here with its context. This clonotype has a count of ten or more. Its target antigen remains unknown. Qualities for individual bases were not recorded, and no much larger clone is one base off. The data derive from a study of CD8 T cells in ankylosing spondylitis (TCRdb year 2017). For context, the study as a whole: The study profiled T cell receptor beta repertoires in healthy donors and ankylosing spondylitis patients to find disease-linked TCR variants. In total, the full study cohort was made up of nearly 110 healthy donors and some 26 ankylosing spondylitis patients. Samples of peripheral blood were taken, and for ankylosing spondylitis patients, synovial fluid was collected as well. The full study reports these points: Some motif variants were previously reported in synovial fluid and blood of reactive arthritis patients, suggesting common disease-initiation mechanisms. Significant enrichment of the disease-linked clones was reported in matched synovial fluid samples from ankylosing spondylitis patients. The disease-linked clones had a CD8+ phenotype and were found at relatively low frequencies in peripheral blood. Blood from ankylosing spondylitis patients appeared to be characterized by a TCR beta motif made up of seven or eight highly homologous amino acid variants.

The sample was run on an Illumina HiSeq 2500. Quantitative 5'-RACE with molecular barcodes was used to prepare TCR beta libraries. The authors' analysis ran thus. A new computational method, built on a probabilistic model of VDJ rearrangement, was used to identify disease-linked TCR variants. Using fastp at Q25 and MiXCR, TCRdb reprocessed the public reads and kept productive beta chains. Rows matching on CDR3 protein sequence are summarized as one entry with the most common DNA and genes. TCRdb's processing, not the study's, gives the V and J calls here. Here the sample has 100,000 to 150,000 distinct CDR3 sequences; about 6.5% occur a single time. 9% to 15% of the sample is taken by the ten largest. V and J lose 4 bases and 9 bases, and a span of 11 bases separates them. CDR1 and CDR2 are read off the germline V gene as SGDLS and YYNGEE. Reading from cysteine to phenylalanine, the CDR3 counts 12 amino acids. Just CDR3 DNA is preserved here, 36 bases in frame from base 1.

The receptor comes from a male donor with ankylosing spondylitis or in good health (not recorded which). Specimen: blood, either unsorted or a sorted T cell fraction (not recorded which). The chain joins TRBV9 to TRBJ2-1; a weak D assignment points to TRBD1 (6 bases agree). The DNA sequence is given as TGTGCCAGCAGCCCAGAGGGGGTTGAGCAGTTCTTC. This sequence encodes CASSPEGVEQFF.